Below, 15 T cell receptor beta chains from the same sample are listed, as sequenced in a study of shared clonotypes between healthy human individuals. Method: immunoSEQ multiplex PCR; TCRdb's copy keeps in-frame clones and lacks some. The profile shows hundreds of thousands of clones, around 81% of them singletons. Material: PBMCs. These receptors originate from a woman between 40 and 55 years old in good health. Some clones in this sample may be carry-over from other donors' samples.

The chain is built from TRBV19 and TRBJ2-2; no firm D call. With 4 bases removed from V and 6 bases from J, the gap between germline ends came to 9 bases. The CDR3 has 13 amino acids. Germline V gene data show CDR1 as LNHDA and CDR2 as SQIVND (reference sequence). The CDR3: CASSTPGPGELFF. For the CDR3, the DNA is TGTGCCAGTAGTACCCCCGGACCCGGGGAGCTGTTTTTT.

This chain links TRBV7-8 with TRBJ2-7; 8 positions agree with TRBD1. This CDR3 has 15 amino acids. With 1 base clipped from V and 2 bases from J, the junction kept 4 bases outside the gene matches. In germline, CDR1 is SGHVS, CDR2 FQNEAQ. DNA for the CDR3: TGTGCCAGCAGCTTAGGAGGGACAGGCGCCTACGAGCAGTACTTC. It is translated as CASSLGGTGAYEQYF.

This clone was seen just once. The J gene is TRBJ2-1, the V gene TRBV9, with 13 positions matching TRBD2. Losses at the gene ends were 0 bases for V and 5 bases for J; bases not matched to a gene: 2. CDR3 length: 16 residues. CDR1 is SGDLS and CDR2 is YYNGEE in the germline V gene. DNA of the CDR3: TGTGCCAGCAGCGTAGAACTAGCGGGAGGGAACAATGAGCAGTTCTTC. It encodes CASSVELAGGNNEQFF.

This chain links TRBV6-1 with TRBJ2-5, with TRBD1 matching 10 bases. CDR1 and CDR2 (germline): MNHNS, SASEGT. V trimming: 0 bases; J trimming: 5 bases; junction bases outside the gene matches: 9. The CDR3 sequence is 17 residues long. CDR3: CASSEASGTGAGETQYF. In nucleotides, the CDR3 is TGTGCCAGCAGTGAAGCATCCGGGACAGGGGCAGGGGAGACCCAGTACTTC.

The V gene is TRBV7-9, the J gene TRBJ1-6; D perhaps matches TRBD1 (6 bases). Germline V gene data show CDR1 as SEHNR and CDR2 as FQNEAQ (reference sequence). The V gene lost 5 bases and the J gene lost 7 bases, with 15 bases spanning the gap. This CDR3 is 15 amino acids long. The CDR3 region is CASSHTQGRNSPLHF. The DNA for the CDR3 is TGTGCCAGCAGCCATACACAGGGCCGGAATTCACCCCTCCACTTT.

The chain has TRBV9 and TRBJ1-1; no firm D call. The ends were cut back, 2 bases at V and 8 bases at J, with 10 bases in the middle. The germline gives CDR1 SGDLS, CDR2 YYNGEE. This CDR3 region has 12 residues. CDR3 residues: CASSVVTEEAFF. DNA for the CDR3: TGTGCCAGCAGCGTGGTAACAGAGGAAGCTTTCTTT.

J is TRBJ1-2 and V is TRBV6-6; D is unresolved. From germline, CDR1 is MNHNY and CDR2 SVGAGI (reference sequence). The CDR3 consists of 14 residues. V dropped 2 bases and J dropped 2 bases, with 9 bases sitting between them. CDR3 sequence reads: CASSYPTGNYGYTF. The CDR3 coding sequence is TGTGCCAGCAGTTACCCTACGGGGAACTATGGCTACACCTTC.

The chain recombines TRBV11-2 with TRBJ2-1; tentatively, D is TRBD2 (6 bases). The ends were cut back, 5 bases at V and 4 bases at J, with 18 bases in the middle. The CDR3 is 16 amino acids. From germline, CDR1 is SGHAT and CDR2 FQNNGV. Here the CDR3 DNA reads TGTGCCAGCAGCCCACCTTCGACTAGAGGGTACAATGAGCAGTTCTTC. Encoded protein: CASSPPSTRGYNEQFF. Supplemented by reference TRBV11-2 and TRBJ2-1, the full variable domain reads EAGVAQSPRYKIIEKRQSVAFWCNPISGHATLYWYQQILGQGPKLLIQFQNNGVVDDSQLPKDRFSAERLKGVDSTLKIQPAKLEDSAVYLCASSPPSTRGYNEQFFGPGTRLTVL.

Here the CDR3 DNA reads TGTGCCAGCAGTGTCGGGACAGACGTCTATAGCAATCAGCCCCAGCATTTT. The encoded protein is CASSVGTDVYSNQPQHF. The chain combines TRBV6-1 with TRBJ1-5, with 7 bases matching TRBD1. The CDR3 is 17 amino acids. V trimming: 4 bases; J trimming: 0 bases; junction bases outside the gene matches: 9. Germline assignment: CDR1 MNHNS and CDR2 SASEGT.

This chain links TRBV29-1 with TRBJ2-3; D remains unclear. Germline CDR1 and CDR2: SQVTM and ANQGSEA. The CDR3 is 13 amino acids. The V end lost 5 bases, the J end lost 7 bases, and 16 bases lay between the germline ends. CDR3 nucleotide sequence: TGCAGCGTTTCCCCGGACCAAGGGAATACGCAGTATTTT. It encodes CSVSPDQGNTQYF.

The chain uses TRBV19 and TRBJ1-2; 11 nucleotides match TRBD1. In germline, CDR1 is LNHDA, CDR2 SQIVND (reference sequence). This CDR3 region has 15 residues. Germline trimming cut 8 bases from V and 2 bases from J; bases unmatched to any gene: 7. CDR3 sequence reads: CASRGGTGGNYGYTF. Here the CDR3 DNA reads TGTGCCAGTCGCGGAGGGACAGGGGGAAACTATGGCTACACCTTC.

Only a few counts were recorded for this clone. This chain connects TRBV4-2 to TRBJ2-5, with a possible D match to TRBD2 (6 bases). Germline assignment: CDR1 LGHNA and CDR2 YNFKEQ. Trimming removed 1 base from V and 2 bases from J, with 20 bases in between. The CDR3 loop spans 18 amino acids. The CDR3 sequence: CASSQVVEGGGEQETQYF. Here the CDR3 DNA reads TGTGCCAGCAGCCAAGTCGTGGAGGGAGGAGGGGAGCAAGAGACCCAGTACTTC.

This chain joins TRBV28 and TRBJ1-4; TRBD1 might be the D (5 bases). V was clipped by 6 bases and J by 6 bases, with 17 bases between them. The germline CDR1 and CDR2 sequences are MDHEN and SYDVKM. This CDR3 has 15 amino acids. This CDR3 is CASRTSGAGDEKLFF. The CDR3 DNA sequence: TGTGCCAGCAGAACCTCCGGGGCCGGGGATGAAAAACTGTTTTTT. Supplemented by reference TRBV28 and TRBJ1-4, the full variable domain reads DVKVTQSSRYLVKRTGEKVFLECVQDMDHENMFWYRQDPGLGLRLIYFSYDVKMKEKGDIPEGYSVSREKKERFSLILESASTNQTSMYLCASRTSGAGDEKLFFGSGTQLSVL.

This chain connects TRBV7-3 to TRBJ2-2; TRBD2 is a possible D gene (5 bases). Trimming shortened V by 3 bases and J by 7 bases, and 12 bases separated the two germline ends. Germline loops: CDR1 SGHTA, CDR2 FQGTGA. The CDR3 has 14 residues. The CDR3 loop is CASSFSGYGGELFF. The DNA for the CDR3 is TGTGCCAGCAGCTTTTCGGGGTACGGCGGGGAGCTGTTTTTT.

V is TRBV29-1 and J is TRBJ1-4, with 7 bases matching TRBD1. Unmatched junction bases numbered 6, after V lost 6 bases and J lost 8 bases. Germline CDR1 and CDR2: SQVTM and ANQGSEA. The CDR3 sequence is 12 residues long. CDR3 amino acids: CSVQGTGEKLFF. Here the CDR3 DNA reads TGCAGCGTACAGGGGACGGGAGAAAAACTGTTTTTT.